This T cell receptor beta chain was retrieved from a study of blood T cell repertoires in COVID-19. Study-level background: PBMCs, B-cell-depleted T cells, or T cells were the source of the cDNA or gDNA that made up the material.

This table comes from immunoSEQ multiplex PCR, and its TCRdb copy is limited to in-frame clones, with some not included. The sample gives about 10,000 clones, 80% to 90% of which show up once; around 8% is in the top ten. The sequenced sample was peripheral blood. The source of this sequence is a human donor in a cohort sampled during active COVID-19.

The CDR3 sequence: CASSLKDSFLQFF. The CDR3 coding sequence is TGTGCCAGCAGCTTGAAGGACAGCTTCTTGCAGTTCTTC. The chain combines TRBV5-8 with TRBJ2-1; possibly TRBD1 for D (6 bases). The CDR3 runs to 13 residues. Trimming cost V 1 base and J 12 bases, with 14 bases left between them. CDR1 SGHTS and CDR2 YDEGEE come from the germline V gene. Complete variable domain (other parts from reference TRBV5-8 and TRBJ2-1): EAGVTQSPTHLIKTRGQQATLRCSPISGHTSVYWYQQALGLGLQFLLWYDEGEERNRGNFPPRFSGRQFPNYSSELNVNALELEDSALYLCASSLKDSFLQFFGPGTRLTVL.